What follows is one T cell receptor (beta chain) and its context. V lost 5 bases to trimming and J lost 7 bases; unmatched junction nucleotides: 5. Germline CDR1 reads LNHNV; CDR2 reads YYDKDF (reference sequence). The CDR3 consists of 14 residues. The time point was: pre-sensitization, week 0. Treatment indicated: therapeutic diphenylcyclopropenone sensitization with weekly scalp DPC. This entry comes from a study of human T cells and chemical hapten exposure. The library attached unique molecular identifiers to individual cDNA molecules. TCRdb called the RACE reads again in MiXCR, with one record for every CDR3 protein. The sample includes roughly 88,000 distinct CDR3 sequences, 8% to 10% seen only once; the top ten take about 3.5%.

The receptor comes from a woman aged 40 to 50 with alopecia areata. Some clones in this sample may be carry-over from other donors' samples. The J gene is TRBJ1-2, the V gene TRBV15, with 12 bases that match TRBD1. Sequenced material: whole blood, taken in connection with sensitization to the hapten diphenylcyclopropenone (DPC). The CDR3 loop reads CATSGGTGGLGYTF. DNA for the CDR3: TGTGCCACCAGCGGAGGGACAGGGGGCCTTGGCTACACCTTC.